One and the same sample provided the 4 T cell receptor beta chains below, sequenced in a study of cytomegalovirus exposure and HLA in healthy donors. With 60 Vbeta and 13 Jbeta primers, the PCR was carried out. Generated by immunoSEQ multiplex PCR, the TCRdb table keeps only in-frame clones and is missing some. The data show roughly 130,000 clones, roughly 82% seen once. Sequenced input: PBMCs. The receptors derive from a young woman in good health and CMV-seropositive.

The gene calls are TRBV5-6 and TRBJ2-3, with D possibly matching TRBD2 (6 bases). Germline values: CDR1 SGHDT, CDR2 YYEEEE. With 1 base removed from V and 1 base from J, the gap between germline ends came to 13 bases. The CDR3 consists of 16 residues. For the CDR3, the DNA is TGTGCCAGCAGCTTGATCGGGACGGGAGGCACAGATACGCAGTATTTT. It translates to CASSLIGTGGTDTQYF. The full variable domain, completed using reference TRBV5-6 and TRBJ2-3, is DAGVTQSPTHLIKTRGQQVTLRCSPKSGHDTVSWYQQALGQGPQFIFQYYEEEERQRGNFPDRFSGHQFPNYSSELNVNALLLGDSALYLCASSLIGTGGTDTQYFGPGTRLTVL.

The rearrangement links TRBV7-9 to TRBJ2-5; 7 bases align to TRBD2. The CDR3 length is 17 residues. CDR1 and CDR2 from the germline V gene are SEHNR and FQNEAQ (reference sequence). Losses at the gene ends were 1 base for V and 4 bases for J; bases not matched to a gene: 12. CDR3 nucleotide sequence: TGTGCCAGCAGCTTAGGCTGGGGAGGGGATGAGGGAGAGACCCAGTACTTC. It translates to CASSLGWGGDEGETQYF. The full variable domain, with the rest looked up from reference TRBV7-9 and TRBJ2-5, is DTGVSQNPRHKITKRGQNVTFRCDPISEHNRLYWYRQTLGQGPEFLTYFQNEAQLEKSRLLSDRFSAERPKGSFSTLEIQRTEQGDSAMYLCASSLGWGGDEGETQYFGPGTRLLVL.

The J gene is TRBJ2-2, the V gene TRBV4-1, with D unclear. The CDR3 is 13 amino acids. The germline V gene has CDR1 MGHRA and CDR2 YSYEKL. Deletions cut 2 bases from V and 6 bases from J, with 7 bases between. CDR3 sequence (DNA): TGCGCCAGCAGCCAAATGGTAGCCGGGGAGCTGTTTTTT. It is translated as CASSQMVAGELFF.

The genes are TRBV30 and TRBJ2-1; D is uncertain. Germline V gene sequence: CDR1 GTSNPN, CDR2 SVGIG (reference sequence). This CDR3 is built from 12 residues. V shed 0 bases and J shed 10 bases, with 10 bases lying between them. The CDR3 here is CAWSVSRWEQFF. CDR3 DNA: TGTGCCTGGAGTGTTTCCCGGTGGGAGCAGTTCTTC.